The TCR beta chain under discussion was sequenced for a study of T-cell reconstitution after alpha-beta-depleted transplantation in children. The V and J ends lost 5 bases and 4 bases respectively, with 12 bases between them. The CDR3 has 13 residues. Germline CDR1 and CDR2: DFQATT and SNEGSKA (reference sequence). Preparing the TCRbeta library involved the use of unique molecular identifiers. One entry per CDR3 protein, called by TCRdb with MiXCR from the PCR reads. This table holds about 600,000 distinct CDR3 sequences, roughly 10% found once. The receptor was derived from a human donor who donated a stem cell graft to a child with acute myeloid leukemia. Source: PBMCs from the stem cell graft donor, taken from the stem cell graft. V and J are TRBV20-1 and TRBJ1-3; unclear D gene. CDR3 coding DNA: TGCAGTGCTCATGACCGCCAGGGAAACACCATATATTTT. Translating gives CSAHDRQGNTIYF.